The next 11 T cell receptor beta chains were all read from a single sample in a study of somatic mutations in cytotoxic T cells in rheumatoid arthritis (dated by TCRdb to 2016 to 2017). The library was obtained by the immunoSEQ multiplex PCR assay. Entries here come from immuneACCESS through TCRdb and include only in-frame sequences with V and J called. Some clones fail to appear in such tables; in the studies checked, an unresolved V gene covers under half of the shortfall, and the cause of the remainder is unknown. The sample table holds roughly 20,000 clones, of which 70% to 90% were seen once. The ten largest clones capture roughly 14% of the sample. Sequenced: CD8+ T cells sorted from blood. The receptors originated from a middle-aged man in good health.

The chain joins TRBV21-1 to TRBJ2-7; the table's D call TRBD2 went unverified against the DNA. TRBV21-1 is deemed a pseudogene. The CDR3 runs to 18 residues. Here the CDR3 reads CASSNVGLAGGLPYEQYF. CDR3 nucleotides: TGTGCCAGCAGCAACGTAGGACTAGCGGGAGGGTTGCCCTACGAGCAGTACTTC.

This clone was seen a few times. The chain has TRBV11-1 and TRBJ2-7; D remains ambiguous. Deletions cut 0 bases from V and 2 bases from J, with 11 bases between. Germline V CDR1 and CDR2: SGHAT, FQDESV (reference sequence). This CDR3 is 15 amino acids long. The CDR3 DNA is TGTGCCAGCAGCTTAGCGCGGTCCAGAGCCTACGAGCAGTACTTC. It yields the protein CASSLARSRAYEQYF.

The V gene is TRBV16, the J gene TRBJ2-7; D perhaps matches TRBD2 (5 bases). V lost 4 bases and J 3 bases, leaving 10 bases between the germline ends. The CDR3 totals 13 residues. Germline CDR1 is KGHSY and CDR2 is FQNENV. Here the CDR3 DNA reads TGTGCCAGCAGCCCGGGCAGCGGCTACGAGCAGTACTTC. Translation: CASSPGSGYEQYF.

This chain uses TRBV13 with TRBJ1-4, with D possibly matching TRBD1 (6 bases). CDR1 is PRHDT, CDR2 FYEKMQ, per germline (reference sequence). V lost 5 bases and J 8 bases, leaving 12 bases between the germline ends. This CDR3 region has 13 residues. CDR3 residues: CASSPQGREKLFF. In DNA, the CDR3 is TGTGCCAGCAGCCCGCAGGGGAGGGAAAAACTGTTTTTT.

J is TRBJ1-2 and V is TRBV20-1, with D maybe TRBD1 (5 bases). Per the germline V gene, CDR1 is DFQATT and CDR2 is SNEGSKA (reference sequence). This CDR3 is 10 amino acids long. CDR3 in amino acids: CSTDSYGYTF. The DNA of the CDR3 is TGCAGCACCGACAGCTATGGCTACACCTTC.

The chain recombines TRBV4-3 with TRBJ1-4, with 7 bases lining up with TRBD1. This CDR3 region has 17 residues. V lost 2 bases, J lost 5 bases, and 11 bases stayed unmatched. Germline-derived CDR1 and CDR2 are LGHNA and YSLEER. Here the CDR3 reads CASSQSLRQGENEKLFF. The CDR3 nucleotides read TGCGCCAGCAGCCAATCGCTTAGACAGGGAGAAAATGAAAAACTGTTTTTT.

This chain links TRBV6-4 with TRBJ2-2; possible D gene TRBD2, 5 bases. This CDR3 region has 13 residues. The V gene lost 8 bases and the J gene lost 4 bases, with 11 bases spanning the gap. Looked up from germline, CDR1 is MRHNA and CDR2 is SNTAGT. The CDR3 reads CASSLGSTGELFF. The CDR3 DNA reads TGTGCCAGCTCCCTGGGGAGCACCGGGGAGCTGTTTTTT.

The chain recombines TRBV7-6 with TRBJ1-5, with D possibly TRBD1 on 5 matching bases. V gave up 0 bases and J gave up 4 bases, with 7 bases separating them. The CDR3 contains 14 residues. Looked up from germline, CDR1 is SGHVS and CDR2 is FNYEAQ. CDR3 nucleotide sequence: TGTGCCAGCAGCTTAGCGGAGGGGAATCAGCCCCAGCATTTT. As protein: CASSLAEGNQPQHF. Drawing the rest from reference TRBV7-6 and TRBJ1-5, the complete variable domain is GAGVSQSPRYKVTKRGQDVALRCDPISGHVSLYWYRQALGQGPEFLTYFNYEAQQDKSGLPNDRFSAERPEGSISTLTIQRTEQRDSAMYRCASSLAEGNQPQHFGDGTRLSIL.

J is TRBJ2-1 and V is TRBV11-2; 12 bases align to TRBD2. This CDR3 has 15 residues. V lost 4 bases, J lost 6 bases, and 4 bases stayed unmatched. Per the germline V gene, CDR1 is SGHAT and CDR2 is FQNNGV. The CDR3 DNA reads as TGTGCCAGCAGCTCTTGGACTAGCGGGGTCAATGAGCAGTTCTTC. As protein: CASSSWTSGVNEQFF.

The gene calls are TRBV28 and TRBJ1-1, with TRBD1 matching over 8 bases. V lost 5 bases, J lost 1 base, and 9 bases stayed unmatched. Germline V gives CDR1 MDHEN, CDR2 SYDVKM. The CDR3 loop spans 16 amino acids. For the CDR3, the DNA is TGTGCCAGCAGTGACAGGGGCATAGGAGGGAACACTGAAGCTTTCTTT. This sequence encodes CASSDRGIGGNTEAFF.

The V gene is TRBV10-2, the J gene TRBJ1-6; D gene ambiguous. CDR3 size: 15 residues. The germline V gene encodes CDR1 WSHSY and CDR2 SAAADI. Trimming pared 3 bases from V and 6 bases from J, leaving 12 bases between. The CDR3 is CASSDIGRTNSPLHF. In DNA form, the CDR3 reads TGCGCCAGCAGTGATATTGGACGGACTAATTCACCCCTCCACTTT.